The TCR beta chain under discussion was sequenced for a study of cytomegalovirus exposure and HLA in healthy donors. This clone is a singleton in its sample. This CDR3 is built from 13 residues. The V and J ends lost 6 bases and 2 bases respectively, with 11 bases between them. Germline V lookup: CDR1 LNHNV, CDR2 YYDKDF (reference sequence). Researchers ran the PCR with 60 Vbeta and 13 Jbeta primers. TCRdb's table, derived via immunoSEQ multiplex PCR, lists solely in-frame clones and lacks some. The sample gives 150,000 to 200,000 clones, 70% to 80% of which show up once; approximately 1.4% is in the top ten.

The clonotype originates from a man between 60 and 75 years old in good health and CMV-seronegative. The specimen was PBMCs. The rearrangement uses TRBV15 and TRBJ2-7; maybe TRBD1 (5 bases). The CDR3 nucleotides are TGTGCCACCAGTAAGGACACCGCCTACGAGCAGTACTTC. Its translation: CATSKDTAYEQYF.